This T cell receptor (beta chain) derives from a study of T-cell memory formation after mild COVID-19 (dated by TCRdb to about 2021). As for the study more broadly: TCR sequence clusters from the two donors were found to be largely donor specific. The cohort was made up of two young adult volunteers, one female and one male, who were previously healthy. Longitudinal TCRalpha and TCRbeta repertoire sequencing tracked T-cell clones expanding and contracting after mild COVID-19 in a couple of donors. Paper-wide results and their limitations: Contracting CD4+ clones appeared mostly in the CM and EM memory subsets, whereas CD8+ clones were enriched in EMRA. Some responding clones were detected in pre-infection memory, which suggested that pre-existing cross-reactive memory T cells had joined the SARS-CoV-2 response. Only a couple of mild cases were covered by the study, and larger cohorts that include severe cases with pre-infection samples were considered necessary. SARS-CoV-2 specificity of the second-wave clones peaking on day 37 was not confirmed. Clones that contracted from day 15 to 85 showed balanced CD4/CD8 phenotypes, whereas a second wave of clones that expanded from day 15 to 37 leaned towards CD4+.

This sample was sequenced with an Illumina NovaSeq 6000. cDNA libraries for TCRalpha and TCRbeta were prepared by 5'RACE using constant-segment primers, with sample barcodes and unique molecular identifiers added. RNA was extracted from every sample with Trizol reagent. Libraries were amplified in two PCR steps, with a second sample barcode and Illumina TruSeq adapters added in the second step. Sequencing of libraries was performed on an Illumina NovaSeq with 2 x 150 bp paired-end reads. In the source study's methods: Reads were demultiplexed and collapsed into UMI-guided consensus sequences with migec v1.2.7. With mixcr v2.1.11, UMI consensuses were aligned to TRA and TRB V and J templates and assembled into clonotypes. A clonotype was counted as expanded or contracted only if both edgeR and NoisET called the change significant, with noise models trained on biological replicates. For edgeR calls, the cutoffs were a false discovery rate-adjusted p below 0.01 and a log2 fold-change threshold of 1. As an exploratory analysis of dynamics, max-normalized trajectories of the 1000 most abundant clonotypes were examined with PCA combined with hierarchical clustering. Each responding clone was given a CD4 or CD8 phenotype based on the CD4+ and CD8+ repertoires, which had been sequenced separately. Using fastp at Q25 and MiXCR, TCRdb reprocessed the public reads and kept productive beta chains. Rows merge per CDR3 protein into single entries with the most common DNA and genes. TCRdb's processing, not the authors', yielded these V and J calls. For this sample there are about 130,000 distinct CDR3 sequences; over 15% appear just once. Jointly, the top ten make up about 5.2% of the sample.

About this clonotype itself: Its specific antigen is unknown. Base qualities are not recorded, but no much larger clone differs from it by a single base.

Ficoll-Paque density gradient centrifugation was used to isolate PBMCs. Taken from cysteine to phenylalanine, the CDR3 has 15 residues. Just CDR3 DNA is preserved here, 45 bases in frame from base 1. Via the germline V gene, CDR1 is KGHSH and CDR2 LQKENI. V is reduced by 6 bases and J by 0 bases, leaving a spacing of 12 bases between them. The source of this sequence is a man younger than 35 who had mild COVID-19 (a few samples of this study predate the infection). The sample titles of this study are shuffled in the database, so cell type and time point are left out; the donor was told from shared clones. Sequencing used PBMCs or a T cell subset sorted from them (not recorded which). The chain joins TRBV18 to TRBJ2-4; TRBD1 is a possible D gene, resting on 6 matching bases. The DNA sequence is as follows: TGTGCCAGCTCCACAGGGAGTTCAGCCAAAAACATTCAGTACTTC. It encodes CASSTGSSAKNIQYF.